The 8 T cell receptor beta chains presented below share a single source sample, sequenced in a study of tumor and adjacent non-tumor tissue in lung cancer. The template was RNA from unsorted bulk tissue. This non-tumor lung sample came from over 3 cm beyond the tumor edge. Three rounds of nested PCR, following a modified ARM-PCR protocol, produced the TCRbeta library. TCRdb re-called the multiplex PCR reads with MiXCR, one entry per CDR3 protein. The sample lists about 60,000 distinct CDR3 sequences, around 64% seen once, with about 30% in the top ten. The sample was distant non-tumor lung tissue. All receptors come from a man aged 70 or older with non-small cell lung cancer.

By sample fraction, this clonotype is medium-sized. V and J are TRBV11-2 and TRBJ1-1, with unresolved D. The CDR3 totals 16 residues. V was cut by 1 base and J by 4 bases, with 16 bases left in between. Germline V gene data show CDR1 as SGHAT and CDR2 as FQNNGV. The CDR3: CASSLVGKEMVTEAFF. The CDR3 DNA reads as TGTGCCAGCAGCTTAGTGGGGAAGGAGATGGTCACTGAAGCTTTCTTT.

About this clonotype itself: A much more abundant neighbour one base away suggests this may be a read error. This CDR3 is CASSTRTGEGSYDQYF. CDR3 sequence (DNA): TGTGCCAGTAGTACCCGGACAGGGGAGGGATCCTACGACCAGTACTTC. The chain uses TRBV19 and TRBJ2-7, with 9 bases matching TRBD1. The CDR3 length is 16 residues. Per the germline V gene, CDR1 is LNHDA and CDR2 is SQIVND (reference sequence).

Comment on this clonotype: A clone one base away is much larger, so this may be a read error. The chain recombines TRBV6-1 with TRBJ2-2, with 8 bases matching TRBD1. This CDR3 is 16 amino acids long. With V trimmed by 4 bases and J by 6 bases, 10 bases remained unmatched. Germline loops: CDR1 MNHNS, CDR2 SASEGT. CDR3 in DNA: TGTGCCAGCAGTGGAGACTTCAGGGGGCGGGCCGGGGAGCTGTTTTTT. It yields the protein CASSGDFRGRAGELFF.

This clonotype has ten or more counts. J is TRBJ1-1 and V is TRBV20-1, with D uncertain. Trimming removed 0 bases at V and 7 bases at J, with 6 bases between. CDR1 is DFQATT and CDR2 is SNEGSKA in the germline V gene (reference sequence). The CDR3 consists of 11 residues. CDR3 sequence: CSARDRGEAFF. For the CDR3, the DNA is TGCAGTGCTAGAGATCGCGGTGAAGCTTTCTTT.

The chain couples TRBV11-3 to TRBJ2-2; no clear D gene. Germline lookup yields CDR1 SGHNT and CDR2 YENEEA. The CDR3 is 13 residues long. The V end was cut by 8 bases, the J end by 3 bases, with 10 bases between. This CDR3 is CASGLDHTGELFF. CDR3 bases: TGTGCCAGCGGATTAGACCACACCGGGGAGCTGTTTTTT.

The chain joins TRBV10-3 to TRBJ2-7; a weak D match, TRBD2 (5 bases). CDR1 is ENHRY and CDR2 is SYGVKD in the germline V gene. This CDR3 comprises 12 residues. The CDR3 loop reads CVTGMVDYEQYF. CDR3 bases: TGTGTCACCGGGATGGTAGACTACGAGCAGTACTTC.

Only a few counts were recorded for this clonotype. At one end, the junction sequence differs from germline, possibly due to a read error. The J gene is TRBJ1-5, the V gene TRBV25-1, with no clear D. CDR3 length: 12 amino acids. From germline, CDR1 is MGHDK and CDR2 SYGVNS. This CDR3 reads CAISRGNQPQHF. The CDR3 nucleotides read TGTGCCATCAGTCGCGGCAATCAGCCCCAGCATTTT. Full variable domain (rest looked up from reference TRBV25-1 and TRBJ1-5): EADIYQTPRYLVIGTGKKITLECSQTMGHDKMYWYQQDPGMELHLIHYSYGVNSTEKGDLSSESTVSRIRTEHFPLTLESARPSHTSQYLCAISRGNQPQHFGDGTRLSIL.

Regarding this clonotype: Germline and junction disagree at one end, which may indicate a read error. The rearrangement links TRBV11-2 to TRBJ2-2, with 7 bases fitting TRBD1. CDR3 length equals 13 residues. CDR1 and CDR2 (germline): SGHAT, FQNNGV. The CDR3 sequence is CPSSPQGTGELCF. CDR3 nucleotide sequence: TGTCCCAGCAGTCCACAGGGGACCGGGGAGCTGTGTTTC. Full variable domain (remainder filled in from reference TRBV11-2 and TRBJ2-2): EAGVAQSPRYKIIEKRQSVAFWCNPISGHATLYWYQQILGQGPKLLIQFQNNGVVDDSQLPKDRFSAERLKGVDSTLKIQPAKLEDSAVYLCPSSPQGTGELCFGEGSRLTVL.